The 16 T cell receptor beta chains in this list originate from one sample, sequenced in a study of Graves' ophthalmopathy and Graves' hyperthyroidism. Amplification from RNA transcripts yielded the TCR beta CDR3 regions. Second-round multiplex PCR came after first-round RT-PCR with HTBI primers. TCRdb independently ran MiXCR on the multiplex PCR reads; one entry per CDR3 protein. The sample includes over a million distinct CDR3 sequences, 35% to 45% of them seen just once. Sequenced input: peripheral blood or thyroid tissue (not recorded which). The receptors were gathered from an adult man with Graves' hyperthyroidism.

This clonotype was observed many times. The V and J genes are TRBV20-1 and TRBJ1-1; D is ambiguous. Germline lookup yields CDR1 DFQATT and CDR2 SNEGSKA (reference sequence). The CDR3 covers 13 residues. V shed 4 bases and J shed 2 bases, with 11 bases lying between them. The CDR3 loop reads CSAIVQSNTEAFF. DNA for the CDR3: TGCAGTGCTATAGTACAGTCTAACACTGAAGCTTTCTTT.

At least ten counts were recorded for this clonotype. This chain connects TRBV7-6 to TRBJ1-2; 10 positions agree with TRBD1. This CDR3 spans 15 amino acids. The germline V gene encodes CDR1 SGHVS and CDR2 FNYEAQ. The V and J ends lost 5 bases and 1 base, in that order; junction bases with no gene match: 4. CDR3 sequence: CASSKTGGLNYGYTF. In DNA, the CDR3 is TGTGCCAGCAGCAAGACAGGGGGCCTTAACTATGGCTACACCTTC.

This rearrangement joins TRBV7-9 to TRBJ2-3, with 8 nucleotides matching TRBD2. V shed 4 bases and J 3 bases; nucleotides not matched to a gene: 12. CDR3 length: 17 residues. Germline loops: CDR1 SEHNR, CDR2 FQNEAQ (reference sequence). The CDR3 is CASSSSLPGGKTDTQYF. In nucleotides, the CDR3 is TGTGCCAGCAGCTCCTCACTTCCGGGGGGGAAGACAGATACGCAGTATTTT.

This clonotype was seen only a few times. The J gene is TRBJ1-2, the V gene TRBV7-9; no reliable D call. Trimming shortened V by 1 base and J by 4 bases, and 13 bases separated the two germline ends. This CDR3 contains 15 residues. Germline CDR1 reads SEHNR; CDR2 reads FQNEAQ (reference sequence). The CDR3 here is CASSLDMARFYGYTF. In nucleotides, the CDR3 is TGTGCCAGCAGCTTAGATATGGCACGCTTCTATGGCTACACCTTC.

Worth noting for this clonotype: A clone one base away is much larger, so this may be a read error. The chain links TRBV12-3 or TRBV12-4 to TRBJ2-5; possibly TRBD2 for D (6 bases). The CDR3 extends over 13 amino acids. The germline V and J ends were trimmed by 8 bases and 9 bases, with 19 bases remaining between them. The CDR3 protein is CASFRARGEAQYF. The CDR3 DNA reads TGTGCCAGCTTCAGGGCCCGCGGGGAGGCCCAGTACTTC.

This clonotype was seen many times. This chain uses TRBV2 with TRBJ1-2; weak D call: TRBD1 (6 bases). This CDR3 has 13 amino acids. The V and J ends lost 3 bases and 8 bases respectively, with 13 bases between them. In germline, CDR1 is SNHLY, CDR2 FYNNEI. The DNA of the CDR3 is TGTGCCAGCAGTGATGGGACAAGACGGGGCTACACCTTC. Its protein is CASSDGTRRGYTF. Together with reference TRBV2 and TRBJ1-2, the CDR3 gives the full variable domain: EPEVTQTPSHQVTQMGQEVILRCVPISNHLYFYWYRQILGQKVEFLVSFYNNEISEKSEIFDDQFSVERPDGSNFTLKIRSTKLEDSAMYFCASSDGTRRGYTFGSGTRLTVV.

This sequence joins TRBV7-9 and TRBJ2-5; the D gene is possibly TRBD1 (6 bases). V was cut by 3 bases and J by 3 bases, with 11 bases left in between. Germline CDR1 SEHNR, CDR2 FQNEAQ (reference sequence). The CDR3 length is 14 residues. The CDR3 region has the DNA TGTGCCAGCAGCTTGGACAGACCCAAAGAGACCCAGTACTTC. Translation gives CASSLDRPKETQYF.

A single count supports this clonotype. The genes are TRBV10-3 and TRBJ1-2; 7 nucleotides line up with TRBD1. The CDR3 is made up of 13 amino acids. From germline, CDR1 is ENHRY and CDR2 SYGVKD. V gave up 7 bases and J gave up 2 bases; unmatched junction bases: 4. CDR3 in DNA: TGTGCCATCAACAAGGACAGGAACTATGGCTACACCTTC. Residues: CAINKDRNYGYTF.

The chain links TRBV29-1 to TRBJ1-4; D call uncertain. From germline, CDR1 is SQVTM and CDR2 ANQGSEA. There are 11 residues in the CDR3. With 4 bases removed from V and 14 bases from J, the gap between germline ends came to 14 bases. The CDR3 DNA is TGCAGCGTTGTGTCTGCGGGGAGGCTGTTTTTT. Translation gives CSVVSAGRLFF.

The chain recombines TRBV29-1 with TRBJ2-2; D is unresolved. This CDR3 region has 10 residues. Per germline, CDR1 SQVTM and CDR2 ANQGSEA. The V and J ends lost 6 bases and 5 bases respectively, with 4 bases between them. This CDR3 is CSVATGELFF. The CDR3 DNA follows: TGCAGCGTCGCTACCGGGGAGCTGTTTTTT.

This clonotype showed up just a few times. CDR3 coding DNA: TGTGCCAGCAGCGACCGGGTTTTTAATTCACCCCTCCACTTT. Protein: CASSDRVFNSPLHF. V gene TRBV7-2 combines with J gene TRBJ1-6; D is undetermined. The CDR3 runs to 14 residues. Trimming shortened V by 5 bases and J by 6 bases, and 11 bases separated the two germline ends. Per germline, CDR1 SGHTA and CDR2 FQGNSA.

This clonotype was counted at least ten times. The gene calls are TRBV7-2 and TRBJ2-5, with a weak D call TRBD1 (6 bases). The CDR3 loop spans 13 amino acids. CDR1 is SGHTA, CDR2 FQGNSA, per germline. V was trimmed by 3 bases and J by 5 bases, leaving 10 bases between them. CDR3 sequence: CASSLRTGETQYF. The CDR3 nucleotides are TGTGCCAGCAGCTTGCGAACAGGGGAGACCCAGTACTTC.

CDR3 region: CSAPWDRGRVEQYF. In DNA form, the CDR3 reads TGCAGTGCGCCTTGGGACAGGGGGAGAGTCGAGCAGTACTTC. The chain joins TRBV20-1 to TRBJ2-7; 11 bases are a match to TRBD1. V trimming: 6 bases; J trimming: 6 bases; junction bases outside the gene matches: 10. This CDR3 region has 14 residues. The germline V gene has CDR1 DFQATT and CDR2 SNEGSKA (reference sequence).

The chain carries TRBV6-1 and TRBJ1-1; a possible D gene is TRBD1 (5 bases). The V and J ends lost 4 bases and 4 bases respectively, with 13 bases between them. CDR3 size: 14 residues. The germline gives CDR1 MNHNS, CDR2 SASEGT. In nucleotides, the CDR3 is TGTGCCAGCAGTGTGGGGGGGATAGGCACTGAAGCTTTCTTT. It translates to CASSVGGIGTEAFF.

Ten or more counts support this clonotype. V and J are TRBV12-3 or TRBV12-4 and TRBJ2-7; 10 positions agree with TRBD2. This CDR3 has 15 residues. V trimming: 5 bases; J trimming: 1 base; junction bases outside the gene matches: 5. CDR3 loop: CASSKRTSGSYEQYF. The CDR3 bases are TGTGCCAGCAGTAAGAGGACTAGCGGTTCCTACGAGCAGTACTTC.

This clonotype has a handful of counts. V and J are TRBV19 and TRBJ1-1, with 8 bases fitting TRBD1. The CDR3 has 15 amino acids. Germline V lookup: CDR1 LNHDA, CDR2 SQIVND (reference sequence). Trimming took 5 bases from V and 1 from J; bases not matched to a gene: 6. The CDR3 nucleotides are TGTGCCAGTAGTGGATACAGGGGGAGGAACACTGAAGCTTTCTTT. Its protein is CASSGYRGRNTEAFF.